The clone carrying this T cell receptor beta chain was seen a handful of times. Antigen: not known. A much larger clone differs by one base, so this may be a read error. This sample is drawn from a study of glioma-infiltrating T cells. The study, taken as a whole, reports: Tissue-blood divergence was below expectation in non-neoplastic patients, above in gliomas. Tissue and blood shared very few CDR3 sequences.

Per germline, CDR1 SGHVS and CDR2 FNYEAQ. V dropped 2 bases and J dropped 3 bases, with 7 bases sitting between them. The CDR3 spans 13 residues. Using RNA template, CDR3s of TCR alpha and beta were amplified with iRepertoire arm-PCR. TCRdb recomputed calls from the multiplex PCR reads with MiXCR, one row per CDR3 protein. The data hold over 130,000 distinct CDR3 sequences, with more than 35% observed a single time. Sequencing was carried out using glioma tissue, nonneoplastic brain tissue, or PBMCs (not recorded which). The V gene is TRBV7-6, the J gene TRBJ1-1; a weak D match, TRBD1 (6 bases). The sequence came from a human donor with low-grade glioma or glioblastoma, undergoing nonglioma brain surgery, or in good health (not recorded which). The CDR3 sequence is CASSLRGDTEAFF. The CDR3 DNA reads TGTGCCAGCAGCTTAAGGGGGGACACTGAAGCTTTCTTT.